This T cell receptor beta chain was obtained from a study of blood T cells in healthy people across ages. The CDR3 sequence is 18 residues long. V was shortened by 3 bases and J by 7 bases, with 28 bases between the two germline ends. Germline CDR1 reads SGDLS; CDR2 reads YYNGEE. A sample-barcoded 5' primer and a J-beta primer mix were used in a second PCR of roughly 6 to 12 cycles. TCRdb processed the 5' RACE reads anew with MiXCR; each CDR3 protein has one entry. The sample consists of about 1.4 million distinct CDR3 sequences, around 55% of them appearing once. Donation came from healthy Caucasian individuals in Russia who were aged about 6 to 95. The draw of peripheral blood yielded 8.5 to 10 milliliters from each donor. Per-sample PBMC isolation yielded at least 6.5 million cells. Total RNA extracted from each sample amounted to at least 5 micrograms.

The clonotype originates from a young man in good health. Material for sequencing was blood. The chain recombines TRBV9 with TRBJ1-2, with D possibly being TRBD1 (5 bases). In DNA, the CDR3 is TGTGCCAGCAGCGCCGGGACGGGGACCCTATCTAGTCCTGGTGGCTACACCTTC. Its protein is CASSAGTGTLSSPGGYTF.